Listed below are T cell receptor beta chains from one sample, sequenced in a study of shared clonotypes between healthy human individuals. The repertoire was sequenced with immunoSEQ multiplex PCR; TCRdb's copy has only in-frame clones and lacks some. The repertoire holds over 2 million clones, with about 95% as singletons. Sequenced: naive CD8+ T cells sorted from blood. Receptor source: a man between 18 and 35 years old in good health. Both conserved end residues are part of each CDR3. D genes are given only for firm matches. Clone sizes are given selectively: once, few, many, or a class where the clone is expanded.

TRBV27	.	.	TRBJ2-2	TGTGCCAGCAGTCCCCAGCTAACGAACACCGGGGAGCTGTTTTTT	CASSPQLTNTGELFF
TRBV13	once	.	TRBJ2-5	TGTGCCAGCAGCTTAGGCCTAGAGGAGACCCAGTACTTC	CASSLGLEETQYF
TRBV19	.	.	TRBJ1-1	TGTGCCAGTAGTATAGGGGGACCTCCTGAAGCTTTCTTT	CASSIGGPPEAFF
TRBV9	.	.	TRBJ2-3	TGTGCCAGCAGCGTAGTAGCAGGAGATACGCAGTATTTT	CASSVVAGDTQYF
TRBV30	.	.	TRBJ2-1	TGTGCCTGGAGTCCTTCCCACAATGAGCAGTTCTTC	CAWSPSHNEQFF
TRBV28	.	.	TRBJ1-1	TGTGCCAGCAGTCCGCTTCGGAACACTGAAGCTTTCTTT	CASSPLRNTEAFF
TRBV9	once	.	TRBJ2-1	TGTGCCAGCAGCTACACCCCGGACTCGTCTTACAATGAGCAGTTCTTC	CASSYTPDSSYNEQFF
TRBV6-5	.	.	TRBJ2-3	TGTGCCAGCAGCCCTGACGACGGGAATACGCAGTATTTT	CASSPDDGNTQYF
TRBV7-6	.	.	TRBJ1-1	TGTGCCAGCAGCTTAAGCAGGGGTGAGAACACTGAAGCTTTCTTT	CASSLSRGENTEAFF
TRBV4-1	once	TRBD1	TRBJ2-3	TGCGCCAGCAGCTATAGGACAGGGGGCCAAGATACGCAGTATTTT	CASSYRTGGQDTQYF
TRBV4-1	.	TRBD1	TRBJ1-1	TGCGCCAGCAGCCCCGCCGGACAGGAGAACACTGAAGCTTTCTTT	CASSPAGQENTEAFF
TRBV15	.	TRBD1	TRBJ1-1	TGTGCCACCAGCAGAGCAGCGACAGGGGCGAGGACTGAAGCTTTCTTT	CATSRAATGARTEAFF
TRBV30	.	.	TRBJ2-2	TGTGCCTGGAGGAGAGGAAACACCGGGGAGCTGTTTTTT	CAWRRGNTGELFF
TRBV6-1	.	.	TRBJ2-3	TGTGCCAGCAGTGATGACAGGATGACAGATACGCAGTATTTT	CASSDDRMTDTQYF
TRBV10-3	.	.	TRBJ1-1	TGTGCCATCATGGGTGGTGGAACAGCTTTCTTT	CAIMGGGTAFF
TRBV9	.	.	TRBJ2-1	TGTGCCAGCAGCCCACAGTTTCTCTCCTACAATGAGCAGTTCTTC	CASSPQFLSYNEQFF
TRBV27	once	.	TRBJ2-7	TGTGCCAGCAGTTTATTGGGAGGGACAGGTAAAGAGCAGTACTTC	CASSLLGGTGKEQYF
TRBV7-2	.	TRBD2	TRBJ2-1	TGTGCCAGCAGCTTTTTTAGCGGGGGATTCGATGAGCAGTTCTTC	CASSFFSGGFDEQFF
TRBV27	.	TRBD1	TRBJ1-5	TGTGCCAGCACCTCCGGGACAGGGGATCAGCCCCAGCATTTT	CASTSGTGDQPQHF
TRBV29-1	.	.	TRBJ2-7	TGCAGCGTTGAGGAGGGGAGCTCCTACGAGCAGTACTTC	CSVEEGSSYEQYF
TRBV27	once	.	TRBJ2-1	TGTGCCAGCAGTCCCCGGCGGGTTAGCTCCTACAATGAGCAGTTCTTC	CASSPRRVSSYNEQFF
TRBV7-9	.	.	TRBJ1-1	TGTGCCAGCAGCGGGGTGAACGCTGAAGCTTTCTTT	CASSGVNAEAFF